Listed below are T cell receptor beta chains from one sample, sequenced in a study of cytomegalovirus exposure and HLA in healthy donors. Libraries were prepared by immunoSEQ multiplex PCR; TCRdb keeps only in-frame clonotypes and omits some of them. The top ten hold around 2.2% of the sample, which has about 110,000 clones, roughly 66% seen once. The source material was PBMCs. These receptors all come from a woman aged 25-40 years in good health and CMV-seronegative. Each CDR3 is given with its conserved first and last residue. The D gene is left open where the match is weak. Some rows have no size entry. The others give once, few or many, or a class for an expanded clone.

J gene,D gene,clone size,V gene,CDR3 DNA,CDR3 protein
TRBJ2-4,TRBD1,NA,TRBV15,TGTGCCACCACCAGCGGGACAGGGACCAAAAACATTCAGTACTTC,CATTSGTGTKNIQYF
TRBJ2-1,TRBD2,NA,TRBV19,TGTGCCAGTAGTAGAGGAGCGGGAGGCCTCACCAATGAGCAGTTCTTC,CASSRGAGGLTNEQFF
TRBJ2-3,NA,NA,TRBV5-4,TGTGCCAGCAGCTTGCCGTGGGGAGGCACAGATACGCAGTATTTT,CASSLPWGGTDTQYF
TRBJ1-4,NA,NA,TRBV5-1,TGCGCCAGCACCATCGGGGGGGCTTCTAATGAAAAACTGTTTTTT,CASTIGGASNEKLFF
TRBJ2-3,NA,NA,TRBV27,TGTGCCAGCAGTTGGCGGGGTACAAACACAGATACGCAGTATTTT,CASSWRGTNTDTQYF
TRBJ2-7,TRBD2,NA,TRBV7-2,TGTGCCAGCAGCTTTGCTAGCGGGAATTACGAGCAGTACTTC,CASSFASGNYEQYF
TRBJ2-1,TRBD2,few,TRBV4-2,TGTGCCAGCAGCCAAACTAGCGGGAGTTACAATGAGCAGTTCTTC,CASSQTSGSYNEQFF
TRBJ1-2,TRBD1,few,TRBV7-9,TGTGCCAGCAGCTCTTGGACAGGGAACTATGGCTACACCTTC,CASSSWTGNYGYTF
TRBJ1-4,NA,NA,TRBV4-1,TGCGCCAGCAGCCAAGAGCTGACAGAGACAACTAATGAAAAACTGTTTTTT,CASSQELTETTNEKLFF
TRBJ2-2,NA,NA,TRBV5-1,TGCGCCAGCAGCCCTCGGACTACGAACACCGGGGAGCTGTTTTTT,CASSPRTTNTGELFF
TRBJ2-5,TRBD2,NA,TRBV25-1,TGTGCCATGCCCCGGACTAGCGGGAGGGGGAGCCAAGAGACCCAGTACTTC,CAMPRTSGRGSQETQYF
TRBJ2-2,NA,NA,TRBV18,TGTGCCAGCTCACTGGGCAGGATGAACACCGGGGAGCTGTTTTTT,CASSLGRMNTGELFF
TRBJ2-1,TRBD2,few,TRBV5-1,TGCGCCAGCAGCTTCGCTAGCGGACACAATGAGCAGTTCTTC,CASSFASGHNEQFF
TRBJ1-1,NA,NA,TRBV11-2,TGTGCCAGCAGCTTATACCCCCAGGATAGATGGGACACTGAAGCTTTCTTT,CASSLYPQDRWDTEAFF
TRBJ2-1,NA,NA,TRBV6-1,TGTGCCAGCACCGGGACACTTTCCTACAATGAGCAGTTCTTC,CASTGTLSYNEQFF
TRBJ2-5,TRBD2,few,TRBV29-1,TGCAGCGTTGAGCAGTGGGGGACTAGCGGGAGGGGTGAGACCCAGTACTTC,CSVEQWGTSGRGETQYF
TRBJ1-1,NA,once,TRBV29-1,TGCTCCGTTGTGGGGGGGGCAGGAAACACTGAAGCTTTCTTT,CSVVGGAGNTEAFF
TRBJ1-5,TRBD1,NA,TRBV4-3,TGCGCCAGCAGCCGGGACAGGGACGGTCAGCCCCAGCATTTT,CASSRDRDGQPQHF
TRBJ1-2,NA,NA,TRBV27,TGTGCCAGCAGTCCACAGATGGTGGCGGGGAAGGATGGCTACACCTTC,CASSPQMVAGKDGYTF
TRBJ1-2,TRBD1,NA,TRBV9,TGTGCCAGCAGCGTAGGACAGGGCCGGGTAACGGGAGGCTACACCTTC,CASSVGQGRVTGGYTF
TRBJ2-7,TRBD2,NA,TRBV30,TGTGCCTGGAGTGTACTGGGAGCGGGAGGGCCCGGGCAGTACTTC,CAWSVLGAGGPGQYF
TRBJ2-1,TRBD2,NA,TRBV29-1,TGCAGCGCCATGGGACTAGCGGGAAGCTCCTACAATGAGCAGTTCTTC,CSAMGLAGSSYNEQFF
TRBJ1-5,TRBD1,NA,TRBV19,TGTGCCAGTAGTACCCGGGACAGGGGGCTAGGCAATCAGCCCCAGCATTTT,CASSTRDRGLGNQPQHF
TRBJ2-7,TRBD2,NA,TRBV4-1,TGCGCCAGCAGCCAAGATCCCCTAGCGGGAGTAATCTACGAGCAGTACTTC,CASSQDPLAGVIYEQYF
TRBJ2-1,TRBD2,NA,TRBV5-1,TGCGCCAGCAGCTTGGAAGGCGCGGGAGGCTACAATGAGCAGTTCTTC,CASSLEGAGGYNEQFF
TRBJ2-1,TRBD1,NA,TRBV7-7,TGTGCTAGCAGCTCCGGACAGGGGCTGTGGAATGAGCAGTTCTTC,CASSSGQGLWNEQFF
TRBJ1-1,TRBD1,NA,TRBV30,TGTGCCTGGAGTAAGAACAGGGGCACTGAAGCTTTCTTT,CAWSKNRGTEAFF
TRBJ2-7,TRBD1,once,TRBV27,TGTGCCAGCAGTTCAAGGACAGGGGCAGTGTGGAGCGAGCAGTACTTC,CASSSRTGAVWSEQYF
TRBJ1-3,NA,few,TRBV5-1,TGCGCCAGCAGCTTGGGAGGGACACGGGGATCTGGAAACACCATATATTTT,CASSLGGTRGSGNTIYF
TRBJ2-1,TRBD1,NA,TRBV6-5,TGTGCCAGCAGTCCGGGACAGGGGGCTTCCAATGAGCAGTTCTTC,CASSPGQGASNEQFF
TRBJ1-5,NA,NA,TRBV2,TGTGCCAGCAGTGAAAAAGGGGCAACTTATAGCAATCAGCCCCAGCATTTT,CASSEKGATYSNQPQHF
TRBJ2-1,TRBD2,NA,TRBV28,TGTGCCAGCAGTTTAGGGACTAGCGGGAGATCCAATGAGCAGTTCTTC,CASSLGTSGRSNEQFF
TRBJ1-3,NA,NA,TRBV2,TGTGCCAGCAGTGTGAGGATAGACTCTGGAAACACCATATATTTT,CASSVRIDSGNTIYF
TRBJ2-7,TRBD2,NA,TRBV6-6,TGTGCCAGCAGTTACTCGCGCGGGAGGCCACCATACGAGCAGTACTTC,CASSYSRGRPPYEQYF
TRBJ1-4,NA,NA,TRBV30,TGTGCCTGGAGTACCTCATCCGGGGATTCAGAAAAACTGTTTTTT,CAWSTSSGDSEKLFF
TRBJ2-7,NA,few,TRBV28,TGTGCCAGCAGTTATCTAGCCGAGCAGTACTTC,CASSYLAEQYF
TRBJ1-5,NA,NA,TRBV28,TGTGCCAGCGAGTTACGGGCCGGGGCCCAGCATTTT,CASELRAGAQHF
TRBJ2-2,TRBD1,few,TRBV30,TGTGCCTGGACCGGGGCAGGGGGCCTGTTAGGCGGGGAGCTGTTTTTT,CAWTGAGGLLGGELFF
TRBJ2-3,TRBD1,NA,TRBV27,TGTGCCAGCGGTTTAGGACAGGGGACAGATACGCAGTATTTT,CASGLGQGTDTQYF
TRBJ2-5,TRBD1,NA,TRBV4-1,TGCGCCAGCAGCCAAGGTGGACAGGGGGCGTTCGAGACCCAGTACTTC,CASSQGGQGAFETQYF
TRBJ2-7,NA,NA,TRBV15,TGTGCCACCAGCACCCAATTGGTGGGAGACGAGCAGTACTTC,CATSTQLVGDEQYF
TRBJ1-1,TRBD1,NA,TRBV5-1,TGCGCCAGCAGCTCCCGACAGGGGGGGAACACTGAAGCTTTCTTT,CASSSRQGGNTEAFF
TRBJ1-5,NA,NA,TRBV20-1,TGCAGTTCAGGGGTTGAGCCCCAGCATTTT,CSSGVEPQHF
TRBJ1-2,NA,NA,TRBV29-1,TGCAGCGTGGAGCAGGGTTATGTAGATGGCTACACCTTC,CSVEQGYVDGYTF
TRBJ2-1,TRBD2,NA,TRBV15,TGTGCCACCAGCAGACCTGGGGGGGGCTCCTACAATGAGCAGTTCTTC,CATSRPGGGSYNEQFF
TRBJ1-1,NA,NA,TRBV19,TGTGCCAGTAGACCCCCAGGCAGGGGATCCACTGAAGCTTTCTTT,CASRPPGRGSTEAFF
TRBJ2-2,NA,NA,TRBV28,TGTGCCAGCAGATACAGGCAGAACACCGGGGAGCTGTTTTTT,CASRYRQNTGELFF
TRBJ2-3,NA,NA,TRBV6-6,TGTGCCAGCACTCAAAGAGGACACAAGGGGACAGATACGCAGTATTTT,CASTQRGHKGTDTQYF
TRBJ1-1,NA,NA,TRBV6-5,TGTGCCAGCAAACAGGGAGAGAGAATGAACACTGAAGCTTTCTTT,CASKQGERMNTEAFF
TRBJ2-7,NA,NA,TRBV19,TGTGCCAGTAGTGAGACAGCTCGTTACGAGCAGTACTTC,CASSETARYEQYF
TRBJ2-1,TRBD2,once,TRBV7-3,TGTGCCAGCAGCCTTAGCGGGGCCGGGACCAATGAGCAGTTCTTC,CASSLSGAGTNEQFF
TRBJ2-1,TRBD2,NA,TRBV23-1,TGCGCCAGCAACCTGACAGTAGCGGGAGGGCAAAATGAGCAGTTCTTC,CASNLTVAGGQNEQFF
TRBJ2-3,NA,NA,TRBV29-1,TGCAGCGTTGAACGTCAGAGCACAGATACGCAGTATTTT,CSVERQSTDTQYF
TRBJ2-7,TRBD2,NA,TRBV5-4,TGTGCCAGCAGCTTGGGGGGGACTAGCGGGAAACAGCAGTACTTC,CASSLGGTSGKQQYF
TRBJ1-4,NA,few,TRBV7-8,TGTGCCAGCAGCTCTAAGACTCGGGAGATGGAAGAAAAACTGTTTTTT,CASSSKTREMEEKLFF
TRBJ2-5,TRBD1,NA,TRBV5-1,TGCGCCAGCAGCTTGATACAGGGGACCCAAGAGACCCAGTACTTC,CASSLIQGTQETQYF
TRBJ1-1,NA,few,TRBV2,TGTGCCAGCAGACAGACTGAAGCTTTCTTT,CASRQTEAFF
TRBJ1-2,TRBD1,NA,TRBV5-1,TGCGCCAGCAGTTCGGGACAGGGAAGTGGCTACACCTTC,CASSSGQGSGYTF
TRBJ1-1,NA,few,TRBV28,TGTGCCAGCAGTTTCTTGGGCGCTGAAGCTTTCTTT,CASSFLGAEAFF
TRBJ1-5,NA,few,TRBV5-6,TGTGCCAGCAGCTTGGCGGCCAGGGTAGGTCAGCCCCAGCATTTT,CASSLAARVGQPQHF